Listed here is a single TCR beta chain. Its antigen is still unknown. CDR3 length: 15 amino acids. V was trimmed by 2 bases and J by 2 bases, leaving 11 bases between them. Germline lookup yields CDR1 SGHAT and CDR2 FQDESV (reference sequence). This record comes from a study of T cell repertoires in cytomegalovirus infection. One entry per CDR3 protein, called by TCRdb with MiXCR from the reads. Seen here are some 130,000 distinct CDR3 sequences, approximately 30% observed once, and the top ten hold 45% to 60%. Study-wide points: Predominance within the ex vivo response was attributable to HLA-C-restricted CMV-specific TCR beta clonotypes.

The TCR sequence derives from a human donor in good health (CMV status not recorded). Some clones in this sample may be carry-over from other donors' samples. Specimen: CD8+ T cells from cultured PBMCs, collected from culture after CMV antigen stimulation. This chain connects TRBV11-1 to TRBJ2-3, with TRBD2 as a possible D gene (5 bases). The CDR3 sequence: CASSLLLAATDTQYF. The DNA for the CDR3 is TGTGCCAGCAGCTTACTTCTAGCCGCCACAGATACGCAGTATTTT. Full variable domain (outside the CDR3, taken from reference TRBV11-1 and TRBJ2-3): EAEVAQSPRYKITEKSQAVAFWCDPISGHATLYWYRQILGQGPELLVQFQDESVVDDSQLPKDRFSAERLKGVDSTLKIQPAELGDSAMYLCASSLLLAATDTQYFGPGTRLTVL.